Shown below are 4 T cell receptor beta chains from a single sample sequenced in a study of shared clonotypes between healthy human individuals. Only in-frame clones appear in the TCRdb table, and some are missing; sequencing was by immunoSEQ multiplex PCR. The sample includes around 1.4 million clones, about 98.5% seen only once; the top ten take 0.3% to 0.45%. Sequenced: naive CD4+ T cells sorted from blood. Specified subset: CD45RA+ positively selected. These receptors all stem from a man younger than 40 in good health.

The chain employs TRBV30 and TRBJ2-7; 10 bases are a match to TRBD2. The V gene's germline CDR1 is GTSNPN and CDR2 SVGIG (reference sequence). The CDR3 length is 15 residues. After removal of 8 bases from V and 0 bases from J, the junction contained 10 bases not matched to a gene. CDR3 protein: CAGSGRATSSYEQYF. CDR3 DNA: TGTGCCGGCAGCGGGAGGGCCACAAGCTCCTACGAGCAGTACTTC.

The rearrangement joins TRBV5-1 to TRBJ2-3, with no clear D. Germline-derived CDR1 and CDR2 are SGHRS and YFSETQ. The CDR3 length is 14 residues. Deletions cut 2 bases from V and 1 base from J, with 8 bases between. The chain's CDR3 is CASSLSSGTDTQYF. CDR3 sequence (DNA): TGCGCCAGCAGCTTATCGTCGGGCACAGATACGCAGTATTTT.

The chain recombines TRBV5-1 with TRBJ2-3; no firm D call. Trimming took off 5 bases at V and 2 bases at J, with 12 bases between the two ends. The CDR3 totals 14 residues. Germline assignment: CDR1 SGHRS and CDR2 YFSETQ. CDR3 DNA sequence: TGCGCCAGCAGTCAGGCCCGACTCACAGATACGCAGTATTTT. Translating it yields CASSQARLTDTQYF.

With regard to this clone: One end of the junction is discordant with germline, which a read error may explain. The chain joins TRBV6-6 to TRBJ1-1; D perhaps matches TRBD1 (5 bases). The V gene's germline CDR1 is MNHNY and CDR2 SVGAGI (reference sequence). The CDR3 has 13 residues. CDR3 nucleotide sequence: TGTGCCAGCAGCTACTCAGGGTCCACTGAAGCTTTCTTT. Its protein is CASSYSGSTEAFF.